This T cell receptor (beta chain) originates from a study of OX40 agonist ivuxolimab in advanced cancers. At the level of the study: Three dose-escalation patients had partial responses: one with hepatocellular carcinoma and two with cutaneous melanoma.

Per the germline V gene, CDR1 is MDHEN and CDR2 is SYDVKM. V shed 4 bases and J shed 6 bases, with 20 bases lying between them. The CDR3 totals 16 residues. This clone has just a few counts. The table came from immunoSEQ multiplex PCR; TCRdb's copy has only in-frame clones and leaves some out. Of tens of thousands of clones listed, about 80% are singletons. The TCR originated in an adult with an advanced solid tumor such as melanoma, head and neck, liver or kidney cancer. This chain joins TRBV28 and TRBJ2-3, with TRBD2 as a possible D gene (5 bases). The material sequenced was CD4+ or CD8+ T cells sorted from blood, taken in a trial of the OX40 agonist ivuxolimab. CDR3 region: CASSSPGWGIGDTQYF. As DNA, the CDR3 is TGTGCCAGCAGTTCCCCGGGGTGGGGAATAGGCGATACGCAGTATTTT.